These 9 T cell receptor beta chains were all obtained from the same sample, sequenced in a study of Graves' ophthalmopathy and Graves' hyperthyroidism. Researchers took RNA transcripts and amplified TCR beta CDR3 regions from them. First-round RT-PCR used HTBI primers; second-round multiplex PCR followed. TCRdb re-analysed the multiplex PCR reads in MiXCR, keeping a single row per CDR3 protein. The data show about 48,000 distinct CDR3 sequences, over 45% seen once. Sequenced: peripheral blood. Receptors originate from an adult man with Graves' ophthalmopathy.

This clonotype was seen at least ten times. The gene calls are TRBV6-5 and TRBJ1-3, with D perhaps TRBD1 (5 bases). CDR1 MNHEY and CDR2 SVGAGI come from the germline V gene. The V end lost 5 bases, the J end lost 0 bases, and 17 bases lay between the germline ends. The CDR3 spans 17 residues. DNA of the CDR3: TGTGCCAGCAGTCCAGGGTTCCGCCTGGCCTCTGGAAACACCATATATTTT. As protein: CASSPGFRLASGNTIYF.

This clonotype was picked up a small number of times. CDR3 DNA sequence: TGCAGCGTTGAGGTTTCCTCTGGAAACACCATATATTTT. This encodes CSVEVSSGNTIYF. This chain connects TRBV29-1 to TRBJ1-3; no reliable D call. This CDR3 comprises 13 residues. V was cut by 3 bases and J by 0 bases, with 6 bases left in between. Germline assignment: CDR1 SQVTM and CDR2 ANQGSEA. Supplemented by reference TRBV29-1 and TRBJ1-3, the full variable domain reads SAVISQKPSRDICQRGTSLTIQCQVDSQVTMMFWYRQQPGQSLTLIATANQGSEATYESGFVIDKFPISRPNLTFSTLTVSNMSPEDSSIYLCSVEVSSGNTIYFGEGSWLTVV.

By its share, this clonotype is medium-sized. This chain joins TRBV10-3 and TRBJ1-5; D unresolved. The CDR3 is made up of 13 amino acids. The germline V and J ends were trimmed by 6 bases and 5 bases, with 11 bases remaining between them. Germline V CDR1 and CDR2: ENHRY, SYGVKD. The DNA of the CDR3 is TGTGCCATCAGGGATACGGGGTATCAGCCCCAGCATTTT. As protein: CAIRDTGYQPQHF.

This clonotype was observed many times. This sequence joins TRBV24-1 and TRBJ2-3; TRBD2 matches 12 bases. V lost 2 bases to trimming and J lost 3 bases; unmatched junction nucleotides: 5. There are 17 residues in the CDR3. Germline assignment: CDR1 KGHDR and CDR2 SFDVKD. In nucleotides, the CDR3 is TGTGCCACCAGTGATTCCCCTAGCGGGGGGGCGACAGATACGCAGTATTTT. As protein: CATSDSPSGGATDTQYF.

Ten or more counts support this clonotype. The CDR3 DNA reads TGTGCCAGCCTAGCCGGAAATAGCAATCAGCCCCAGCATTTT. Translation gives CASLAGNSNQPQHF. The genes are TRBV19 and TRBJ1-5; the D is unclear. The CDR3 totals 14 residues. Trimming pared 9 bases from V and 0 bases from J, leaving 12 bases between. Germline assignment: CDR1 LNHDA and CDR2 SQIVND (reference sequence).

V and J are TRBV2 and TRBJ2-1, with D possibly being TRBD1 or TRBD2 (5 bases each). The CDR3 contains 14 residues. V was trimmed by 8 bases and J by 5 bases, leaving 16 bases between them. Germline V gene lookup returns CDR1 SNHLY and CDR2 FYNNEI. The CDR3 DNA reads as TGTGCCAGCGTTTCCGGGACGATACACAATGAGCAGTTCTTC. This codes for CASVSGTIHNEQFF.

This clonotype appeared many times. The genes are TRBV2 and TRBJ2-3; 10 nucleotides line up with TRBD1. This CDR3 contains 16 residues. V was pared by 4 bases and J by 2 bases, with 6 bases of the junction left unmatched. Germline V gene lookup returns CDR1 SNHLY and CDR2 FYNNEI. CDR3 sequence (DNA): TGTGCCAGCAGTGTGGGGGACAGGGGAGACACAGATACGCAGTATTTT. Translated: CASSVGDRGDTDTQYF. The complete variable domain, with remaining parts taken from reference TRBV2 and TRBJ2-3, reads EPEVTQTPSHQVTQMGQEVILRCVPISNHLYFYWYRQILGQKVEFLVSFYNNEISEKSEIFDDQFSVERPDGSNFTLKIRSTKLEDSAMYFCASSVGDRGDTDTQYFGPGTRLTVL.

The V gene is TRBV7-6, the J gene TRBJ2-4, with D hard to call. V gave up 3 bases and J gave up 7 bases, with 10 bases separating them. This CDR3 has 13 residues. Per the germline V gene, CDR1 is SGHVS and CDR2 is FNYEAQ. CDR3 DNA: TGTGCCAGCAGCTTGGAGAACCGGAACATTCAGTACTTC. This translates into CASSLENRNIQYF.

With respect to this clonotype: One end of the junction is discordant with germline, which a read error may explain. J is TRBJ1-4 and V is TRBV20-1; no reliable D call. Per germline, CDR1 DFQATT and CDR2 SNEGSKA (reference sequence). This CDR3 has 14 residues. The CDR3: CSASRGLASEKLLF. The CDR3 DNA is TGCAGTGCTTCCCGGGGATTGGCTAGTGAAAAACTGCTTTTT.